The rows below give T cell receptor beta chains drawn from one sample of a study of T cell changes during pregnancy in multiple sclerosis. The table came from immunoSEQ multiplex PCR; TCRdb's copy has only in-frame clones and leaves some out. This table has under 70,000 clones, roughly 94% appearing once. The sequences come from CD8+ T cells from peripheral blood mononuclear cells, collected after pregnancy. The source is a female donor with multiple sclerosis, enrolled in a pregnancy study. Both conserved end residues are part of each CDR3. The D gene is left open where the match is weak. Some rows have no size entry. The others give once, few or many, or a class for an expanded clone.

once,TRBV9,TRBD1,TRBJ1-1,CASSVAGGDDRVENTEAFF,TGTGCCAGCAGCGTAGCTGGTGGGGATGACAGGGTAGAAAACACTGAAGCTTTCTTT
NA,TRBV28,TRBD1,TRBJ1-5,CASSSKQGADNQPQHF,TGTGCCAGCAGTTCCAAACAGGGGGCGGACAATCAGCCCCAGCATTTT
NA,TRBV29-1,NA,TRBJ1-1,CSVEGNTEAFF,TGCAGCGTGGAGGGGAACACTGAAGCTTTCTTT
NA,TRBV5-8,TRBD2,TRBJ2-7,CASSPLGAGYEQYF,TGTGCCAGCAGCCCCCTGGGAGCGGGATACGAGCAGTACTTC
NA,TRBV7-6,NA,TRBJ2-3,CASSLEARSAGTQYF,TGTGCCAGCAGCTTAGAAGCCCGATCCGCTGGTACGCAGTATTTT
NA,TRBV14,NA,TRBJ1-1,CASSQEDRLEAFF,TGTGCCAGCAGCCAAGAAGACAGGCTTGAAGCTTTCTTT
NA,TRBV7-9,NA,TRBJ2-5,CASSLAPGLEETQYF,TGTGCCAGCAGCTTAGCCCCGGGACTCGAAGAGACCCAGTACTTC
NA,TRBV19,NA,TRBJ2-1,CAVGLTYNEQFF,TGTGCTGTGGGACTCACATACAATGAGCAGTTCTTC
few,TRBV13,TRBD1,TRBJ1-1,CASSDGQGTEAFF,TGTGCCAGCAGCGACGGACAGGGCACTGAAGCTTTCTTT
NA,TRBV27,NA,TRBJ1-5,CASSSQIEGYQPQHF,TGTGCCAGCAGCAGTCAGATTGAGGGTTATCAGCCCCAGCATTTT
NA,TRBV5-6,NA,TRBJ2-7,CASSLIREIPYEQYF,TGTGCCAGCAGCTTAATCCGGGAGATACCCTACGAGCAGTACTTC
few,TRBV19,TRBD1,TRBJ2-7,CASSPTTGTYEQYF,TGTGCCAGTAGTCCTACGACAGGGACCTACGAGCAGTACTTC
NA,TRBV20-1,NA,TRBJ2-2,CSASRAGELFF,TGCAGTGCTAGTAGAGCCGGGGAGCTGTTTTTT
NA,TRBV27,TRBD1,TRBJ1-2,CASSLRQGYGYTF,TGTGCCAGCAGTTTACGACAGGGGTATGGCTACACCTTC
NA,TRBV5-4,TRBD1,TRBJ1-1,CASSYYRGLGTEAFF,TGTGCCAGCAGCTACTACAGGGGGCTAGGGACTGAAGCTTTCTTT
NA,TRBV7-9,TRBD2,TRBJ2-2,CASSQGGSGGPFTGELFF,TGTGCCAGCAGCCAAGGAGGTAGCGGGGGACCGTTCACCGGGGAGCTGTTTTTT
NA,TRBV7-6,TRBD2,TRBJ2-1,CASSSTSGPNEQFF,TGTGCCAGCAGCTCTACTAGCGGACCCAATGAGCAGTTCTTC
NA,TRBV7-9,NA,TRBJ1-1,CASSVYVDTEAFF,TGTGCCAGCAGCGTCTATGTGGACACTGAAGCTTTCTTT
NA,TRBV5-6,NA,TRBJ2-7,CASSQSGFYEQYF,TGTGCCAGCAGCCAGTCGGGATTCTACGAGCAGTACTTC
NA,TRBV10-3,TRBD1,TRBJ1-1,CAITGTGGTEAFF,TGTGCCATCACTGGGACAGGGGGAACTGAAGCTTTCTTT
NA,TRBV9,TRBD1,TRBJ2-7,CASSVAGQATYEQYF,TGTGCCAGCAGCGTAGCCGGACAGGCCACCTACGAGCAGTACTTC
NA,TRBV1,NA,TRBJ2-2,CTSSQEVLPRGCTGELFF,TGCACCAGCAGCCAGGAAGTACTACCCCGCGGATGCACCGGGGAGCTGTTTTTT
NA,TRBV14,NA,TRBJ2-3,CASSQDPSDTQYF,TGTGCCAGCAGCCAAGATCCCTCGGATACGCAGTATTTT
NA,TRBV2,NA,TRBJ1-2,CASRPGSSNYGYTF,TGTGCCAGCCGACCAGGGTCTTCTAACTATGGCTACACCTTC
NA,TRBV25-1,TRBD2,TRBJ2-2,CASSAMAGDRTGELFF,TGTGCCAGCAGTGCGATGGCGGGAGATAGGACCGGGGAGCTGTTTTTT
NA,TRBV30,NA,TRBJ1-2,CAWTQFPTNYGYTF,TGTGCCTGGACACAGTTTCCTACTAACTATGGCTACACCTTC
NA,TRBV19,NA,TRBJ2-7,CASSVSGWGASEQYF,TGTGCCAGTAGTGTTAGCGGGTGGGGGGCGAGCGAGCAGTACTTC
NA,TRBV7-9,NA,TRBJ2-3,CASSRAQDYTDTQYF,TGTGCCAGCAGCCGCGCTCAGGACTACACAGATACGCAGTATTTT
NA,TRBV27,NA,TRBJ1-1,CASSFVGANTEAFF,TGTGCCAGCAGTTTTGTGGGGGCCAACACTGAAGCTTTCTTT
NA,TRBV7-8,NA,TRBJ2-3,CASSHNEDTQYF,TGTGCCAGCAGCCACAATGAAGATACGCAGTATTTT
NA,TRBV14,NA,TRBJ1-4,CASSRSRGANEKLFF,TGTGCCAGCAGCCGATCCAGGGGCGCTAATGAAAAACTGTTTTTT
NA,TRBV14,NA,TRBJ2-1,CASSQEPSLAEQFF,TGTGCCAGCAGCCAAGAACCGAGTTTAGCGGAGCAGTTCTTC
NA,TRBV6-4,NA,TRBJ2-3,CASSADLKVGDTQYF,TGTGCCAGCAGTGCAGACTTAAAGGTCGGAGATACGCAGTATTTT
NA,TRBV5-1,TRBD1,TRBJ2-7,CASSSSDRHYEQYF,TGCGCCAGCAGCTCTTCGGACAGGCACTACGAGCAGTACTTC
NA,TRBV28,NA,TRBJ2-7,CASRSVNEQYF,TGTGCCAGCAGGTCGGTGAACGAGCAGTACTTC
NA,TRBV27,TRBD1,TRBJ2-1,CASSLSSGTGGYHNEQFF,TGTGCCAGCAGTTTATCATCCGGGACAGGGGGGTATCACAATGAGCAGTTCTTC
NA,TRBV11-2,TRBD2,TRBJ2-1,CASSLTPPLAGPYNEQFF,TGTGCCAGCAGCTTAACACCCCCTCTAGCGGGACCCTACAATGAGCAGTTCTTC
NA,TRBV4-3,NA,TRBJ1-4,CASSQDQANEKLFF,TGCGCCAGCAGCCAAGACCAGGCTAATGAAAAACTGTTTTTT
NA,TRBV15,NA,TRBJ2-2,CATGTLNTGELFF,TGTGCCACCGGGACATTGAACACCGGGGAGCTGTTTTTT
NA,TRBV27,NA,TRBJ1-2,CASRQGYGYTF,TGTGCCAGCAGACAGGGCTATGGCTACACCTTC
NA,TRBV28,TRBD2,TRBJ2-3,CASGGRGVTDTQYF,TGTGCCAGCGGGGGACGGGGGGTCACAGATACGCAGTATTTT
NA,TRBV19,NA,TRBJ2-7,CASSMGTGYYEQYF,TGTGCCAGTAGTATGGGCACAGGGTATTACGAGCAGTACTTC
NA,TRBV19,TRBD2,TRBJ2-1,CASSIVAGGPGEQFF,TGTGCCAGTAGTATTGTAGCGGGAGGGCCAGGTGAGCAGTTCTTC
NA,TRBV7-9,TRBD1,TRBJ2-5,CASTDRDETQYF,TGTGCCAGCACGGACAGGGATGAGACCCAGTACTTC
few,TRBV7-9,TRBD1,TRBJ1-2,CASSSGTGGSYTF,TGTGCCAGCAGCTCCGGGACAGGGGGTAGCTACACCTTC
NA,TRBV7-2,NA,TRBJ2-1,CASSEVAYSLYEQFF,TGTGCCAGCAGCGAAGTAGCGTATTCGCTCTATGAGCAGTTCTTC
NA,TRBV19,NA,TRBJ1-1,CATGQFMNTEAFF,TGTGCCACTGGACAGTTCATGAACACTGAAGCTTTCTTT
NA,TRBV19,TRBD1,TRBJ2-2,CASRIHRGPGELFF,TGTGCCAGTAGGATTCACAGGGGGCCCGGGGAGCTGTTTTTT
NA,TRBV27,NA,TRBJ2-5,CASSLSGGSQYF,TGTGCCAGCAGTTTATCTGGGGGGTCCCAGTACTTC
NA,TRBV10-3,NA,TRBJ2-3,CAISELKTGITTDTQYF,TGTGCCATCAGTGAGTTAAAAACAGGGATTACCACAGATACGCAGTATTTT
NA,TRBV11-2,NA,TRBJ2-5,CASSSGGETQYF,TGTGCCAGCAGCTCTGGCGGGGAGACCCAGTACTTC
NA,TRBV7-9,NA,TRBJ2-7,CASSLDLFNQGYYAYEQYF,TGTGCCAGCAGCTTAGACCTCTTTAATCAGGGATATTACGCCTACGAGCAGTACTTC
few,TRBV7-9,TRBD1,TRBJ1-1,CASMDTGENTEAFF,TGTGCCAGCATGGACACAGGGGAGAACACTGAAGCTTTCTTT
NA,TRBV4-2,NA,TRBJ2-7,CASSQATTSYEQYF,TGTGCCAGCAGCCAAGCGACTACCTCCTACGAGCAGTACTTC